This TCR beta chain was sequenced in a study of regulatory T cells in long-lasting Graves disease. Time point specified: newly diagnosed GD, antithyroid drugs for less than 3 months. The TCR library was prepared using RNA isolated from PBMCs. V shed 3 bases and J 5 bases; nucleotides not matched to a gene: 4. The germline CDR1 and CDR2 sequences are DFQATT and SNEGSKA (reference sequence). CDR3 length: 13 residues. Arm-PCR of CDR3 regions with iRepertoire HTBI primers generated TCR beta libraries. In the original workflow: Taken together, the samples had 60 or so TRBV and some 15 TRBJ segments identified. Each CDR3 protein gets one entry after TCRdb re-called the multiplex PCR reads with MiXCR. The V and J calls follow TCRdb's processing rather than the paper's. The data contain more than 300,000 distinct CDR3 sequences, under 20% of them singletons. These data are also associated with another study on T cells in Graves' hyperthyroidism and ophthalmopathy. As that report states: Disease duration under 2 months; hyperthyroidism patients were aged 18 to 65. TCR CDR3 underwent first-round RT-PCR with the HTBI primer set. Most thyroid clonotypes that were expanded above 0.001 also turned up in blood.

This sequence was found in a woman between 18 and 29 years old with Graves disease. Specimen: peripheral blood mononuclear cells (PBMCs), collected at new diagnosis, from a patient treated with antithyroid drugs. The chain carries TRBV20-1 and TRBJ2-1; TRBD2 matches at 7 bases. The CDR3, as DNA: TGCAGTGCTAGGCGGGGGATTCACAATGAGCAGTTCTTC. It translates to CSARRGIHNEQFF.